This T cell receptor beta chain was profiled in a study of OX40 agonist ivuxolimab in advanced cancers. General observations from the study: Some patients who did not respond also had low normalized T-cell clonal expansion.

Per germline, CDR1 KGHSH and CDR2 LQKENI. This CDR3 region has 13 residues. Trimming removed 3 bases from V and 5 bases from J, with 9 bases in between. Of note for this clone: The antigen is undetermined.

Generated by immunoSEQ multiplex PCR, the TCRdb table keeps only in-frame clones and is missing some. The sample comprises roughly 76,000 clones, about 88% of which are singletons, and nearly 8% rests with the top ten. The chain is built from TRBV18 and TRBJ2-3, with D maybe TRBD1 (5 bases). This receptor was obtained from an adult with an advanced solid tumor such as melanoma, head and neck, liver or kidney cancer. The sequenced sample was CD4+ or CD8+ T cells sorted from blood, obtained in a trial of the OX40 agonist ivuxolimab. CDR3: CASSPGPKDTQYF. Written as DNA, the CDR3 is TGTGCCAGCTCACCGGGGCCAAAAGATACGCAGTATTTT.